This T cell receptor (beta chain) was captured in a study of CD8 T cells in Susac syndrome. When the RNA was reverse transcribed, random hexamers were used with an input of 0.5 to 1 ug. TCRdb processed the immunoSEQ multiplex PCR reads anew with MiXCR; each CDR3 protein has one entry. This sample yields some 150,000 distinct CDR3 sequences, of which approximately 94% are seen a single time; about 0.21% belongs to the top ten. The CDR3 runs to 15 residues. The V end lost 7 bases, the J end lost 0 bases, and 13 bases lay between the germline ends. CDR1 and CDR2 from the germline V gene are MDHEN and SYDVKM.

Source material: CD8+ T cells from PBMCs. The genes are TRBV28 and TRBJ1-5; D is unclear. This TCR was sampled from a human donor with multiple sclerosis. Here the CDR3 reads CASTNFPGSNQPQHF. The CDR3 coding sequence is TGTGCCAGCACCAACTTTCCGGGTAGCAATCAGCCCCAGCATTTT.